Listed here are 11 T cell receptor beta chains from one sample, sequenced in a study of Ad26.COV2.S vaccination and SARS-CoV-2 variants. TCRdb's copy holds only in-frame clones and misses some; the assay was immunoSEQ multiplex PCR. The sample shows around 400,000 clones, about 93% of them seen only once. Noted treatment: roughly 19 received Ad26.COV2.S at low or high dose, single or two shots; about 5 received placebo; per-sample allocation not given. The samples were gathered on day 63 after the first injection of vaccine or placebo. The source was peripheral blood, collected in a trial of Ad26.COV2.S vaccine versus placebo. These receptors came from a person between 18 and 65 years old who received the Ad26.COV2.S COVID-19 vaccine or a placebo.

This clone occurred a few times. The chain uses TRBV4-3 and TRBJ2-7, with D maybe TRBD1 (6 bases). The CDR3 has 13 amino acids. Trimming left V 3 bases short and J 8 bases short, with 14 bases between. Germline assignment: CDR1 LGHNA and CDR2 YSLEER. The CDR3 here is CASSHNREAQQYF. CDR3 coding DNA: TGCGCCAGCAGCCATAACAGGGAAGCGCAGCAGTACTTC.

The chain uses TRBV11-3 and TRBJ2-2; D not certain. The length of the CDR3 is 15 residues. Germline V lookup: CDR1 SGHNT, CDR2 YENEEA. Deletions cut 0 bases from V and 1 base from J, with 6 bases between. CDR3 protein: CASSLEGLNTGELFF. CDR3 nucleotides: TGTGCCAGCAGCTTAGAGGGATTGAACACCGGGGAGCTGTTTTTT.

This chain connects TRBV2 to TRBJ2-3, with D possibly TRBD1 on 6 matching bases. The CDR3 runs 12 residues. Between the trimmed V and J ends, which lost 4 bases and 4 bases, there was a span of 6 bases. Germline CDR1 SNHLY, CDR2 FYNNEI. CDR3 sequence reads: CASSGGPDTQYF. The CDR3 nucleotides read TGTGCCAGCAGTGGGGGGCCAGATACGCAGTATTTT.

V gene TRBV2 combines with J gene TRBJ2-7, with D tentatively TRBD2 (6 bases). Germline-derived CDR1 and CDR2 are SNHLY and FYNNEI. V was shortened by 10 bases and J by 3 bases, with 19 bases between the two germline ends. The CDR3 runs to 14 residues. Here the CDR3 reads CAITTREWGYEQYF. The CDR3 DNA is TGTGCCATCACGACTCGGGAGTGGGGCTACGAGCAGTACTTC.

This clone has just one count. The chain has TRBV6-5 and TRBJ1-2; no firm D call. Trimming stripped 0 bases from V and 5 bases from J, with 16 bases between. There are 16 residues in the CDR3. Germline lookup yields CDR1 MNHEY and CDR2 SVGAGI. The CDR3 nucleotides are TGTGCCAGCAGTTACTCGACGGTGGGCAGGAATTATGGCTACACCTTC. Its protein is CASSYSTVGRNYGYTF.

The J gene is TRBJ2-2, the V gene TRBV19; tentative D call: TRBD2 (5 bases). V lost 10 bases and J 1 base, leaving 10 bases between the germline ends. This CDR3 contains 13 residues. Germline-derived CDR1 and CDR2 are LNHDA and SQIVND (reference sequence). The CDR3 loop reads CATLEGNTGELFF. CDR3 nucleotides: TGTGCCACCCTCGAGGGGAACACCGGGGAGCTGTTTTTT.

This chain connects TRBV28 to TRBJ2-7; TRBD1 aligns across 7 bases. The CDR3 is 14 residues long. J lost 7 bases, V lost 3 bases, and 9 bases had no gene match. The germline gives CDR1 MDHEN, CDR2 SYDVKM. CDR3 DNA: TGTGCCAGCAGTTTGGTGTTTAGGGGGCTGGAGCAGTACTTC. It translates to CASSLVFRGLEQYF.

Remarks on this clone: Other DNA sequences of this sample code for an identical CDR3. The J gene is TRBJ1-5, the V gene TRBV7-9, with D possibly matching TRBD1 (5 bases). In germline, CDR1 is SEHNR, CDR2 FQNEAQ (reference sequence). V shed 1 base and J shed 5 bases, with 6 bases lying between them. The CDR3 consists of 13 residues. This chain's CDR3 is CASSLEGDQPQHF. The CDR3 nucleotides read TGTGCCAGCAGCTTAGAAGGGGATCAGCCCCAGCATTTT.

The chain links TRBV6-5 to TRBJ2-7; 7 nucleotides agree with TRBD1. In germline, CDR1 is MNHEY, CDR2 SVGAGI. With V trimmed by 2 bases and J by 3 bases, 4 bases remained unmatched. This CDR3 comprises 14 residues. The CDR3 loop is CASSYDRDSYEQYF. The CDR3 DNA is TGTGCCAGCAGTTACGACAGGGACAGCTACGAGCAGTACTTC.

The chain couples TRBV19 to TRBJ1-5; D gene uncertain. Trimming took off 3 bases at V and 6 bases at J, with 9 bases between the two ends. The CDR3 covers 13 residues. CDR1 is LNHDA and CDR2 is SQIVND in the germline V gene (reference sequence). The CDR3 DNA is TGTGCCAGTAGTATTCCCGGGAGTCAGCCCCAGCATTTT. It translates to CASSIPGSQPQHF.

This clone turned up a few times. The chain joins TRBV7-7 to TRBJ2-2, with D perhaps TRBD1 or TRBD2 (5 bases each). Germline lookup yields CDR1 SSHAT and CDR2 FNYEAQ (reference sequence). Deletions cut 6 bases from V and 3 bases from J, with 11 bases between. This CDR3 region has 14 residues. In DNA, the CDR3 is TGTGCCAGCAGTCGATGGGACGACACCGGGGAGCTGTTTTTT. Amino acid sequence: CASSRWDDTGELFF. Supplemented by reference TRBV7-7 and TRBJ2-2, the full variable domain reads GAGVSQSPRYKVTKRGQDVTLRCDPISSHATLYWYQQALGQGPEFLTYFNYEAQPDKSGLPSDRFSAERPEGSISTLTIQRTEQRDSAMYRCASSRWDDTGELFFGEGSRLTVL.